The TCR beta chain described here comes from a study of cytomegalovirus exposure and HLA in healthy donors. On the study more broadly: The 110 or so validation repertoires were produced on the same platform as the approximately 670 repertoires of the first cohort. This was reported in a later analysis.

General study findings and limits: The listing of roughly 160 TCR beta chains classed them as cytomegalovirus-associated. The tendency of first-cohort TCR clusters to co-occur in the roughly 130 validation repertoires emerged from a later analysis.

A note on this clone: Its antigen remains unknown.

Method: immunoSEQ multiplex PCR; TCRdb's copy keeps in-frame clones and lacks some. This table has some 79,000 clones, 85% to 95% appearing once. The clonotype was recovered from a woman between 18 and 29 years old in good health and CMV-seropositive. The sample consisted of PBMCs.

The CDR3 region is CASSLRGSSNYGYTF. Here the CDR3 DNA reads TGTGCCAGCAGCTTGCGGGGGAGCTCTAACTATGGCTACACCTTC. This chain uses TRBV5-4 with TRBJ1-2, with D possibly matching TRBD1 (5 bases). Germline-derived CDR1 and CDR2 are SGHNT and YYREEE (reference sequence). The CDR3 runs 15 residues. V lost 1 base, J lost 0 bases, and 10 bases lay in between.